Listed below are T cell receptor beta chains from one sample, sequenced in a study of T cells in Graves' hyperthyroidism and ophthalmopathy. TCRdb passed the multiplex PCR reads through MiXCR, listing each CDR3 protein once. The sample records 600,000 to 800,000 distinct CDR3 sequences, 35% being singletons. Sequenced sample: blood. These receptors all stem from a woman in her 40s with Graves' hyperthyroidism. Both conserved end residues are part of each CDR3. A D gene is named only where the DNA matches it firmly. A row's size may be missing; if present it is once, few, many or a size class.

d_gene: -; j_gene: TRBJ1-6; len: 16; v_gene: TRBV20-1; abundance: -; CDR3aa: CNAKQPPSFYNSPLHF; CDR3nt: TGCAATGCTAAACAGCCACCGAGCTTCTATAATTCACCCCTCCACTTT
d_gene: -; j_gene: TRBJ2-1; len: 16; v_gene: TRBV5-1; abundance: -; CDR3aa: CASSFLRDGGSNEQFF; CDR3nt: TGCGCCAGCAGCTTCTTAAGAGACGGGGGAAGCAATGAGCAGTTCTTC
d_gene: -; j_gene: TRBJ2-5; len: 14; v_gene: TRBV24-1; abundance: -; CDR3aa: CATSDRDGQETQYF; CDR3nt: TGTGCCACCAGTGATAGAGACGGCCAAGAGACCCAGTACTTC
d_gene: TRBD1; j_gene: TRBJ1-1; len: 15; v_gene: TRBV7-9; abundance: many; CDR3aa: CASSTWGTGGTEAFF; CDR3nt: TGTGCCAGCAGCACCTGGGGCACAGGGGGCACTGAAGCTTTCTTT
d_gene: -; j_gene: TRBJ1-1; len: 12; v_gene: TRBV15; abundance: many; CDR3aa: CATSRAHAEAFF; CDR3nt: TGTGCCACCAGCAGAGCGCACGCTGAAGCTTTCTTT
d_gene: -; j_gene: TRBJ1-5; len: 14; v_gene: TRBV25-1; abundance: many; CDR3aa: CASSELVSNQPQHF; CDR3nt: TGTGCCAGCAGTGAATTGGTTAGCAATCAGCCCCAGCATTTT
d_gene: -; j_gene: TRBJ2-6; len: 15; v_gene: TRBV2; abundance: -; CDR3aa: CASSVEGIGANVLTF; CDR3nt: TGTGCCAGCAGTGTGGAGGGGATTGGGGCCAACGTCCTGACTTTC
d_gene: -; j_gene: TRBJ1-1; len: 15; v_gene: TRBV19; abundance: few; CDR3aa: CASSTRGNENTEAFF; CDR3nt: TGTGCCAGTAGTACCCGGGGGAACGAGAACACTGAAGCTTTCTTT
d_gene: -; j_gene: TRBJ2-7; len: 13; v_gene: TRBV6-5; abundance: few; CDR3aa: CASSSPSAYEQYF; CDR3nt: TGTGCCAGCAGTTCCCCCTCCGCCTACGAGCAGTACTTC
d_gene: -; j_gene: TRBJ2-2; len: 16; v_gene: TRBV7-9; abundance: -; CDR3aa: CASSSSGQKNTGELFF; CDR3nt: TGTGCCAGCAGCTCCTCCGGACAGAAGAACACCGGGGAGCTGTTTTTT
d_gene: -; j_gene: TRBJ2-3; len: 13; v_gene: TRBV3-1; abundance: -; CDR3aa: CASSPGAQDTQYF; CDR3nt: TGTGCCAGCAGCCCCGGGGCACAAGATACGCAGTATTTT
d_gene: -; j_gene: TRBJ2-6; len: 17; v_gene: TRBV7-2; abundance: many; CDR3aa: CASSWNRVGPGANVLTF; CDR3nt: TGTGCCAGCAGCTGGAACAGGGTGGGGCCTGGGGCCAACGTCCTGACTTTC
d_gene: -; j_gene: TRBJ2-7; len: 14; v_gene: TRBV7-2; abundance: many; CDR3aa: CASRNGLVYYEQYF; CDR3nt: TGTGCCAGCAGAAACGGCCTAGTCTACTACGAGCAGTACTTC
d_gene: -; j_gene: TRBJ1-2; len: 15; v_gene: TRBV7-8; abundance: many; CDR3aa: CASSLATGTGHGYTF; CDR3nt: TGTGCCAGCAGCTTAGCAACCGGGACGGGGCATGGCTACACCTTC
d_gene: -; j_gene: TRBJ1-2; len: 13; v_gene: TRBV19; abundance: many; CDR3aa: CASSPTTVYGYTF; CDR3nt: TGTGCCAGTAGTCCGACGACAGTCTATGGCTACACCTTC
d_gene: -; j_gene: TRBJ1-1; len: 13; v_gene: TRBV7-9; abundance: many; CDR3aa: CASSPFRGTEAFF; CDR3nt: TGTGCCAGCAGCCCCTTCCGGGGGACTGAAGCTTTCTTT
d_gene: TRBD2; j_gene: TRBJ2-7; len: 14; v_gene: TRBV11-2; abundance: many; CDR3aa: CASSLDSGGYEQYF; CDR3nt: TGTGCCAGCAGCTTAGATAGCGGGGGGTACGAGCAGTACTTC
d_gene: -; j_gene: TRBJ2-4; len: 12; v_gene: TRBV29-1; abundance: -; CDR3aa: CSVQQGENIQYF; CDR3nt: TGCAGCGTGCAACAGGGTGAGAACATTCAGTACTTC
d_gene: -; j_gene: TRBJ1-2; len: 12; v_gene: TRBV7-2; abundance: many; CDR3aa: CASSLGQIGYTF; CDR3nt: TGTGCCAGCAGCTTAGGACAGATCGGCTACACCTTC
d_gene: -; j_gene: TRBJ1-2; len: 11; v_gene: TRBV20-1; abundance: -; CDR3aa: CSVGRGDGYTF; CDR3nt: TGCAGTGTGGGACGGGGAGATGGCTACACCTTC
d_gene: TRBD2; j_gene: TRBJ2-7; len: 12; v_gene: TRBV7-8; abundance: -; CDR3aa: CATAGVRGRQYF; CDR3nt: TGTGCCACAGCGGGAGTAAGGGGTCGGCAGTACTTC
d_gene: -; j_gene: TRBJ2-5; len: 11; v_gene: TRBV12-3/TRBV12-4; abundance: once; CDR3aa: CASTYRANTYF; CDR3nt: TGTGCCAGCACCTACCGGGCTAACACGTACTTC
d_gene: TRBD1; j_gene: TRBJ1-1; len: 11; v_gene: TRBV6-1; abundance: -; CDR3aa: CASWTGGKAFF; CDR3nt: TGTGCCAGCTGGACAGGGGGCAAGGCTTTCTTT
d_gene: TRBD1; j_gene: TRBJ1-5; len: 16; v_gene: TRBV7-2; abundance: many; CDR3aa: CASSLEGTGGNQPQHF; CDR3nt: TGTGCCAGCAGCTTAGAAGGGACAGGGGGCAATCAGCCCCAGCATTTT
d_gene: TRBD1; j_gene: TRBJ2-5; len: 15; v_gene: TRBV24-1; abundance: many; CDR3aa: CATSDPGQALETQYF; CDR3nt: TGTGCCACCAGTGACCCCGGACAGGCCCTCGAGACCCAGTACTTC
d_gene: TRBD2; j_gene: TRBJ2-7; len: 15; v_gene: TRBV28; abundance: -; CDR3aa: CASSLGGGRAAEQYF; CDR3nt: TGTGCCAGCAGTTTGGGTGGCGGGAGGGCCGCCGAGCAGTACTTC
d_gene: -; j_gene: TRBJ1-1; len: 14; v_gene: TRBV6-5; abundance: many; CDR3aa: CASSLSGTNTEAFF; CDR3nt: TGTGCCAGCAGCCTCTCCGGGACGAACACTGAAGCTTTCTTT
d_gene: -; j_gene: TRBJ1-4; len: 14; v_gene: TRBV6-2/TRBV6-3; abundance: few; CDR3aa: CASSYARRNEKLFF; CDR3nt: TGTGCCAGCAGTTACGCCAGGCGAAATGAAAAACTGTTTTTT
d_gene: TRBD1; j_gene: TRBJ1-1; len: 15; v_gene: TRBV5-6; abundance: -; CDR3aa: CASSLLTGANTEAFF; CDR3nt: TGTGCCAGCAGCTTGTTGACAGGGGCGAACACTGAAGCTTTCTTT